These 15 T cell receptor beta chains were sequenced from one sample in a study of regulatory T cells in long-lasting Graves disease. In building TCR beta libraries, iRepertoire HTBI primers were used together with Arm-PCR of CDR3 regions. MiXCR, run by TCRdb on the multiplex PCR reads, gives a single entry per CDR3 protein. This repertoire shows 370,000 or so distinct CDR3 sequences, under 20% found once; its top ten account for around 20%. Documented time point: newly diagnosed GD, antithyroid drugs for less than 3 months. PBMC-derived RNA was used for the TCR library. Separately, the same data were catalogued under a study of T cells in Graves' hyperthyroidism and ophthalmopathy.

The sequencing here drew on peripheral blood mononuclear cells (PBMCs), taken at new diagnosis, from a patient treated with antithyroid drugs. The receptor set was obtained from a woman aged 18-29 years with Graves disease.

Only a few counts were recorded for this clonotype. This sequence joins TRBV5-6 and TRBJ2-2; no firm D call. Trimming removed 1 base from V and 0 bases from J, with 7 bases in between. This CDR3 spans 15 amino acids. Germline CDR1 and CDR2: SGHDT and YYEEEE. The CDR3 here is CASSLLAANTGELFF. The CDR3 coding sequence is TGTGCCAGCAGCTTGCTTGCTGCGAACACCGGGGAGCTGTTTTTT.

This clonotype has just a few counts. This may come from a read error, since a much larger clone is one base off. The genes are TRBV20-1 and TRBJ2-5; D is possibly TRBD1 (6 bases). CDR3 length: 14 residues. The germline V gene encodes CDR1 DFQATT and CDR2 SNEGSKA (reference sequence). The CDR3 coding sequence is TGCGGTGCTAGGCCAACCTTCACAGGGGAGACCCAGTACTTC. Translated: CGARPTFTGETQYF.

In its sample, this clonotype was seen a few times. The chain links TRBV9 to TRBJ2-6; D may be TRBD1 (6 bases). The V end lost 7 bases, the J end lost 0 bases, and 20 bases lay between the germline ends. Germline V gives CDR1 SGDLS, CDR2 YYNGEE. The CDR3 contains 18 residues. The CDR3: CASAIPGHESSGANVLTF. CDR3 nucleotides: TGTGCCAGCGCTATCCCGGGACACGAAAGCTCTGGGGCCAACGTCCTGACTTTC.

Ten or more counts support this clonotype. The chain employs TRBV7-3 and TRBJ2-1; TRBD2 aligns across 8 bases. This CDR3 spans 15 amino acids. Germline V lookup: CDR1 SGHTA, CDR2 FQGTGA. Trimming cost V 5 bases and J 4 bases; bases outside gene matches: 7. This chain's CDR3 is CASSRGGSRYNEQFF. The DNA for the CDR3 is TGTGCCAGCAGCCGGGGGGGGTCTAGGTACAATGAGCAGTTCTTC.

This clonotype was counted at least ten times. The CDR3 loop reads CASSQDRVSETQYF. For the CDR3, the DNA is TGTGCCAGCAGCCAAGATCGGGTCTCGGAGACCCAGTACTTC. The V gene is TRBV3-1, the J gene TRBJ2-5, with D unresolved. Germline CDR1 LGHDT, CDR2 YNNKEL (reference sequence). Deletions cut 0 bases from V and 5 bases from J, with 10 bases between. This CDR3 region has 14 residues.

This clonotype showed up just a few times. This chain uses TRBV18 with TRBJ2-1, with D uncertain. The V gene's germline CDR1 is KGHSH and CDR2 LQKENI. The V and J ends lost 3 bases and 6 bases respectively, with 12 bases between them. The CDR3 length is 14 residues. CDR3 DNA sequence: TGTGCCAGCTCACCTAGGTCGGAAACCAATGAGCAGTTCTTC. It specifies CASSPRSETNEQFF.

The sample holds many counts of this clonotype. This chain's CDR3 is CASRIWGISYGEGELFF. In nucleotides, the CDR3 is TGTGCCAGCAGAATTTGGGGTATAAGTTACGGTGAGGGGGAGCTGTTTTTT. The chain employs TRBV27 and TRBJ2-2; D remains ambiguous. This CDR3 has 17 amino acids. Trimming shortened V by 6 bases and J by 8 bases, and 25 bases separated the two germline ends. The V gene's germline CDR1 is MNHEY and CDR2 SMNVEV (reference sequence).

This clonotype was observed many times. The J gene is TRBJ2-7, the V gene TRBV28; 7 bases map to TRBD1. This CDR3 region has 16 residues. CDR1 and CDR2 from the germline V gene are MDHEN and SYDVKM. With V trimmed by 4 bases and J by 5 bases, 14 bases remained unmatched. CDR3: CASSSPTGAKVDEQYF. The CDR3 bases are TGTGCCAGCAGTTCACCTACAGGGGCGAAGGTGGACGAGCAGTACTTC. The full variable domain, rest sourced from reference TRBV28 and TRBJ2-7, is DVKVTQSSRYLVKRTGEKVFLECVQDMDHENMFWYRQDPGLGLRLIYFSYDVKMKEKGDIPEGYSVSREKKERFSLILESASTNQTSMYLCASSSPTGAKVDEQYFGPGTRLTVT.

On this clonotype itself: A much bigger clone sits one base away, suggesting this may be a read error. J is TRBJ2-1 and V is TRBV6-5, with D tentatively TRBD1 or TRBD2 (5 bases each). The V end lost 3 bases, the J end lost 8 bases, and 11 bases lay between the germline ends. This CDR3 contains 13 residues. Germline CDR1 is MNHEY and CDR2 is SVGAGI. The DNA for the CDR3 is TGTGCCAGCAGTTATGGGGGTACCGATGAGCAGTTCTTC. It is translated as CASSYGGTDEQFF.

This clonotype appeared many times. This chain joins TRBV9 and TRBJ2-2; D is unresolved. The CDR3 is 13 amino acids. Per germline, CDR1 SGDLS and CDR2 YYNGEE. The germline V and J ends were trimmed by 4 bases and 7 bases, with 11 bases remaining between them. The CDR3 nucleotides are TGTGCCAGCAGCAAAGGTCACGGCGGGGAGCTGTTTTTT. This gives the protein CASSKGHGGELFF. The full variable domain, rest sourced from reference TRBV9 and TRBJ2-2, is DSGVTQTPKHLITATGQRVTLRCSPRSGDLSVYWYQQSLDQGLQFLIQYYNGEERAKGNILERFSAQQFPDLHSELNLSSLELGDSALYFCASSKGHGGELFFGEGSRLTVL.

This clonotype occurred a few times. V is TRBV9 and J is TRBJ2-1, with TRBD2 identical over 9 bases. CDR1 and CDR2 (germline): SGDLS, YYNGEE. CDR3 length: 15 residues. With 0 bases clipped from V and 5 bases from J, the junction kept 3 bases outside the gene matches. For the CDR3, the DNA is TGTGCCAGCAGCGTAGGCGGGGGGGCAGACAATGAGCAGTTCTTC. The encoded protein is CASSVGGGADNEQFF.

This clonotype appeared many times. The CDR3 spells CASSLGAGGSTDTQYF. The CDR3 DNA follows: TGTGCCAGCAGTTTAGGCGCGGGGGGCAGCACAGATACGCAGTATTTT. The rearrangement uses TRBV27 and TRBJ2-3; TRBD2 aligns across 8 bases. V trimming: 2 bases; J trimming: 0 bases; junction bases outside the gene matches: 4. Germline loops: CDR1 MNHEY, CDR2 SMNVEV (reference sequence). The CDR3 runs 16 residues.

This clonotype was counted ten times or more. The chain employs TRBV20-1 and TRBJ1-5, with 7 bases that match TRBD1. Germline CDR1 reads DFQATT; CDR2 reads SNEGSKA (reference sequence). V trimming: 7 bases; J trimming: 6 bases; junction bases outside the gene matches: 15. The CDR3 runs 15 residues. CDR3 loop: CSVAGSRQGAQPQHF. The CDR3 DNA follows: TGCAGTGTCGCAGGGTCGAGACAGGGAGCTCAGCCCCAGCATTTT.

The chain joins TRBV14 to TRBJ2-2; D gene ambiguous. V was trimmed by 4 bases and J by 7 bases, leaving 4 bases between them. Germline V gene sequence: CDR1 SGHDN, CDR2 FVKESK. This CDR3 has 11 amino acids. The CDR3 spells CASSPDGELFF. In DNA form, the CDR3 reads TGTGCCAGCAGCCCAGACGGGGAGCTGTTTTTT. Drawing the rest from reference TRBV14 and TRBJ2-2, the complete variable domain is EAGVTQFPSHSVIEKGQTVTLRCDPISGHDNLYWYRRVMGKEIKFLLHFVKESKQDESGMPNNRFLAERTGGTYSTLKVQPAELEDSGVYFCASSPDGELFFGEGSRLTVL.

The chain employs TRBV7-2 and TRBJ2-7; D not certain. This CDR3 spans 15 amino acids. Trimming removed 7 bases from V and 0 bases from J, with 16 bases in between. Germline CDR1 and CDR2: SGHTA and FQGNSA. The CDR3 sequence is CASKSSGPLSYEQYF. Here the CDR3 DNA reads TGTGCCAGCAAATCCTCGGGCCCCCTCTCCTACGAGCAGTACTTC.